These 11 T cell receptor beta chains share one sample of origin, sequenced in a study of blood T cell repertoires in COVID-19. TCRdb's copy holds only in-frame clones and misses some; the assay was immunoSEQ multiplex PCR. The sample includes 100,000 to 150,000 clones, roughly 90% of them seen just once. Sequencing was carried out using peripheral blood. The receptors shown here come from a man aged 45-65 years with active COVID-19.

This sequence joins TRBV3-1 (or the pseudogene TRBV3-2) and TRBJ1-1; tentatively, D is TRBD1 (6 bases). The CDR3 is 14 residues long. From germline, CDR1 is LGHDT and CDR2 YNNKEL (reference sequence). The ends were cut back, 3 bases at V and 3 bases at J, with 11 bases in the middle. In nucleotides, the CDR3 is TGTGCCAGCAGCCACAGGGGTCGGTACACTGAAGCTTTCTTT. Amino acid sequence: CASSHRGRYTEAFF.

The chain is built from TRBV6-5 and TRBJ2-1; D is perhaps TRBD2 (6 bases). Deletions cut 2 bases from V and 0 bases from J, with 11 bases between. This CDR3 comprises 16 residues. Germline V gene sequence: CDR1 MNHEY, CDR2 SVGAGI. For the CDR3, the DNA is TGTGCCAGCAGTTACAGGGTGACTAGCTCCTACAATGAGCAGTTCTTC. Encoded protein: CASSYRVTSSYNEQFF.

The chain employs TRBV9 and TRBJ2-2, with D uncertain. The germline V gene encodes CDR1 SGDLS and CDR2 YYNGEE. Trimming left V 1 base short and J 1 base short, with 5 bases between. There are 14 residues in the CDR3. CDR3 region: CASSVKQNTGELFF. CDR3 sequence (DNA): TGTGCCAGCAGCGTAAAGCAGAACACCGGGGAGCTGTTTTTT.

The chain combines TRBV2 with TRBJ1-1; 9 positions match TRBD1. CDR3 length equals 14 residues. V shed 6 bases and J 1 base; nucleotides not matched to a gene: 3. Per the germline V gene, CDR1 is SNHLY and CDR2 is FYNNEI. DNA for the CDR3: TGTGCCAGCAGATTGGGACAGGGGAACACTGAAGCTTTCTTT. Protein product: CASRLGQGNTEAFF.

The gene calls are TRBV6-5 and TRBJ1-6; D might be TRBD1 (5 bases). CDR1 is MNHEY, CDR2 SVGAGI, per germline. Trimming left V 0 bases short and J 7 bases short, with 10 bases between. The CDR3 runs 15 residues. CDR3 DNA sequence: TGTGCCAGCAGTTACTCGGGGGGTGAAAATTCACCCCTCCACTTT. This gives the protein CASSYSGGENSPLHF.

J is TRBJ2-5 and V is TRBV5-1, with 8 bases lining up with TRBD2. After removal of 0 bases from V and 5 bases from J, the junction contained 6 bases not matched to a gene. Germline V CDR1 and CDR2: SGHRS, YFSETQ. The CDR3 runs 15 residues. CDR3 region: CASSLGAGDGETQYF. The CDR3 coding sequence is TGCGCCAGCAGCTTGGGAGCGGGAGACGGGGAGACCCAGTACTTC.

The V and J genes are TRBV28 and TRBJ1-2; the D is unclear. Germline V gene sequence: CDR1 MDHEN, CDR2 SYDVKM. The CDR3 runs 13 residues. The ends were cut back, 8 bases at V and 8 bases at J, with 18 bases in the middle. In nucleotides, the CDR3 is TGTGCCAGCCCACCCCAGGAGGAGAAAGGCTACACCTTC. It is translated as CASPPQEEKGYTF.

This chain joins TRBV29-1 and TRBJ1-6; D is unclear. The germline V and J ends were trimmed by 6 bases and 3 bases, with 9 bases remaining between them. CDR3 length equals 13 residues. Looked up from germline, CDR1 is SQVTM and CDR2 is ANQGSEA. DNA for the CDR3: TGCAGCGTCCAAGCTGACTATAATTCACCCCTCCACTTT. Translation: CSVQADYNSPLHF. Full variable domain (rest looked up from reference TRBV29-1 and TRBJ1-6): SAVISQKPSRDICQRGTSLTIQCQVDSQVTMMFWYRQQPGQSLTLIATANQGSEATYESGFVIDKFPISRPNLTFSTLTVSNMSPEDSSIYLCSVQADYNSPLHFGNGTRLTVT.

DNA of the CDR3: TGTGCCAGCACCCGGGGGACAGGATTGTCTGGGGCCAACGTCCTGACTTTC. As protein: CASTRGTGLSGANVLTF. The V gene is TRBV14, the J gene TRBJ2-6, with TRBD1 matching over 8 bases. CDR3 length equals 17 residues. With 7 bases clipped from V and 1 base from J, the junction kept 9 bases outside the gene matches. Per the germline V gene, CDR1 is SGHDN and CDR2 is FVKESK.

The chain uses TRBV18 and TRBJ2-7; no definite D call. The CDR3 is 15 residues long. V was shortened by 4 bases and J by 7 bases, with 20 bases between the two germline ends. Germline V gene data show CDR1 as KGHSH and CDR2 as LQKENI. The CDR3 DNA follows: TGTGCCAGCTCACGGTCGCGCGGCAGTCCGGAAGAGCAGTACGTC. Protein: CASSRSRGSPEEQYV.

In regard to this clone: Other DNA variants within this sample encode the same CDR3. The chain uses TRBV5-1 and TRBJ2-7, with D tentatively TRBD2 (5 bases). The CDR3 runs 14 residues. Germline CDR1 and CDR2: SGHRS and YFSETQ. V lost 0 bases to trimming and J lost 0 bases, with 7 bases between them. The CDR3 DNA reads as TGCGCCAGCAGCTTGGGAGGGAGCTCCTACGAGCAGTACTTC. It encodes CASSLGGSSYEQYF.